The clone carrying this T cell receptor (beta chain) was seen more than once but under ten times. The record originates from a study of blood T cell repertoires in COVID-19. Looking at the study overall: Italy, Spain and the United States were the sources of the convalescent and acute COVID-19 samples. Nucleic acid was either cDNA or gDNA, and it came from T cells, B-cell-depleted T cells, or PBMCs.

In the original analysis: Reference gene primer amplification gave nucleated cell count estimates. Profiled with immunoSEQ multiplex PCR; TCRdb holds only in-frame clones, not every one. V and J calls and clone size come straight from that table; D and trimming were deduced from the DNA. The data show about 90,000 clones, around 80% seen once. The CDR3 length is 13 residues. Germline V CDR1 and CDR2: SGDLS, YYNGEE. The V gene lost 7 bases and the J gene lost 3 bases, with 13 bases spanning the gap. The receptor was derived from a man between 65 and 85 years old with acute or convalescent COVID-19. The specimen was peripheral blood. The chain has TRBV9 and TRBJ1-1, with a tentative D call TRBD1 (5 bases). The CDR3 sequence: CASAPTAYTEAFF. CDR3 in DNA: TGTGCCAGCGCACCGACAGCTTACACTGAAGCTTTCTTT. The full variable domain, in which reference TRBV9 and TRBJ1-1 provide the parts outside the CDR3, is DSGVTQTPKHLITATGQRVTLRCSPRSGDLSVYWYQQSLDQGLQFLIQYYNGEERAKGNILERFSAQQFPDLHSELNLSSLELGDSALYFCASAPTAYTEAFFGQGTRLTVV.